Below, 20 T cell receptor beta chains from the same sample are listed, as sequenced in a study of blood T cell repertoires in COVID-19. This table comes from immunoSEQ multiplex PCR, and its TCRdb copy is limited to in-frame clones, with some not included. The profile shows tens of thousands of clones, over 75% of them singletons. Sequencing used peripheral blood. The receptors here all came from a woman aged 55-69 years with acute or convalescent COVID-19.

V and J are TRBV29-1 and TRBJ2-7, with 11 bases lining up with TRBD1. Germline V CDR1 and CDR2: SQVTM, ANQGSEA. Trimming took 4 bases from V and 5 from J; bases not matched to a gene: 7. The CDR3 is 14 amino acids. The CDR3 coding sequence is TGCAGCGTTGTGTTAGGACAGGGGGCGGACGAGCAGTACTTC. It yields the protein CSVVLGQGADEQYF.

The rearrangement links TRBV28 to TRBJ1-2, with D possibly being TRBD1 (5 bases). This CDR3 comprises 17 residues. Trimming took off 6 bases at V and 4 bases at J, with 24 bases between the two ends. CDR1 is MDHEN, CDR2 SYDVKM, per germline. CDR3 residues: CASRETARNTVGYGYTF. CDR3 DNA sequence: TGTGCCAGCAGAGAGACAGCGCGGAATACCGTCGGCTATGGCTACACCTTC.

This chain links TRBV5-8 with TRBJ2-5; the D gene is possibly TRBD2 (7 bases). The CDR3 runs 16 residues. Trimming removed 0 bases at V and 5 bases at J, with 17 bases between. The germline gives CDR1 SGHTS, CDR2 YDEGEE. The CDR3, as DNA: TGTGCCAGCAGCTTGGGACGGGGGGCCGGCGTGGAGACCCAGTACTTC. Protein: CASSLGRGAGVETQYF. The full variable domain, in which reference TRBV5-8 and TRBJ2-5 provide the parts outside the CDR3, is EAGVTQSPTHLIKTRGQQATLRCSPISGHTSVYWYQQALGLGLQFLLWYDEGEERNRGNFPPRFSGRQFPNYSSELNVNALELEDSALYLCASSLGRGAGVETQYFGPGTRLLVL.

The DNA of the CDR3 is TGTGCCAGCAGCCAAGGGTCAGGGGGCGCTCTGTACGAGCAGTACTTC. This codes for CASSQGSGGALYEQYF. The chain uses TRBV4-2 and TRBJ2-7; 8 bases fit TRBD1. With V trimmed by 1 base and J by 4 bases, 9 bases remained unmatched. Per the germline V gene, CDR1 is LGHNA and CDR2 is YNFKEQ. This CDR3 is 16 amino acids long.

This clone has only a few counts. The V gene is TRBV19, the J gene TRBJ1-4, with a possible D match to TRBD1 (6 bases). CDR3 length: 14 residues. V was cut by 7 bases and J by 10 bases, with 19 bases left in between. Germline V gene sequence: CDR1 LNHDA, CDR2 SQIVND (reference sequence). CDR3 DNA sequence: TGTGCCAGTAAAGAGACAGGCGGATCGGCAAAACTGTTTTTT. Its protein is CASKETGGSAKLFF.

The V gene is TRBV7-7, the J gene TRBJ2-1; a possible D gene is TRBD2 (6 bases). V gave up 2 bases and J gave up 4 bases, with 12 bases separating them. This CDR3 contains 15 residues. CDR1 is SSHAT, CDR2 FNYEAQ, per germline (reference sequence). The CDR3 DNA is TGTGCCAGCAGCTTAAATACCGGGGGATACAATGAGCAGTTCTTC. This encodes CASSLNTGGYNEQFF.

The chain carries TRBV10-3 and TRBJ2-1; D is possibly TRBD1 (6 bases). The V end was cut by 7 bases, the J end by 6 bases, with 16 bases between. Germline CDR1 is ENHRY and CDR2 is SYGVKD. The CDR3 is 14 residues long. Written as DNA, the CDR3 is TGTGCCATCAAAGCCCGACAGGAGACCAATGAGCAGTTCTTC. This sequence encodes CAIKARQETNEQFF.

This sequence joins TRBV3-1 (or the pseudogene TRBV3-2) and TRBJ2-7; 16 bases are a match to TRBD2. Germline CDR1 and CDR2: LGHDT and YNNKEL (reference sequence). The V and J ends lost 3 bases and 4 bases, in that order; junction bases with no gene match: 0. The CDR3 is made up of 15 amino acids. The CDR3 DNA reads TGTGCCAGCAGCCAGGGACTAGCGGGAGGGTACGAGCAGTACTTC. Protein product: CASSQGLAGGYEQYF.

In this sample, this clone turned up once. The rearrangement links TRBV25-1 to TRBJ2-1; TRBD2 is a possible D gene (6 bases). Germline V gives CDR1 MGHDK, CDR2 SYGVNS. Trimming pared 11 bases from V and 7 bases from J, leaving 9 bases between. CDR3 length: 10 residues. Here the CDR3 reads CAGTPNEQFF. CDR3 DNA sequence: TGTGCCGGGACTCCTAATGAGCAGTTCTTC.

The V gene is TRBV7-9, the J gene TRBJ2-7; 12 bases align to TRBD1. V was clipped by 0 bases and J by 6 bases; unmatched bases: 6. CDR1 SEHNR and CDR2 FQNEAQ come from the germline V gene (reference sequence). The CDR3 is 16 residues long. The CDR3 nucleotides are TGTGCCAGCAGCTTAGCGGGACAGGGGGCTAGAAGCGAGCAGTACTTC. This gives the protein CASSLAGQGARSEQYF.

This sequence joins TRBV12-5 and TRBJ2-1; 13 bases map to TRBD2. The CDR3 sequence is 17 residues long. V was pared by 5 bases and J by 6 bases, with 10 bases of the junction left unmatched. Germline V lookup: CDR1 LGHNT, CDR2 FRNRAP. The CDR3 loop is CASGITSGRAAGNEQFF. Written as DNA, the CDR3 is TGTGCTAGTGGTATTACTAGCGGGAGGGCGGCGGGCAATGAGCAGTTCTTC.

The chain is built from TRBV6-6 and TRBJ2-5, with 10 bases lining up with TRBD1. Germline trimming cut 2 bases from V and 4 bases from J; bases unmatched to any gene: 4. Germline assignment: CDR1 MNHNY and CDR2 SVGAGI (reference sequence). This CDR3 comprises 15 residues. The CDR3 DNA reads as TGTGCCAGCAGTTACCTTGACAGGGGGCGAGAGACCCAGTACTTC. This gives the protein CASSYLDRGRETQYF.

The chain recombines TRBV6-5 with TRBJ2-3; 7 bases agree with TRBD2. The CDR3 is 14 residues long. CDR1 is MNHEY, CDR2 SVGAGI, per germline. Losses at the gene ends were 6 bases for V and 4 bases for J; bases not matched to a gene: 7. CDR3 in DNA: TGTGCCAGCAGAAGAGGGAGGGTCCCAGATACGCAGTATTTT. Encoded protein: CASRRGRVPDTQYF.

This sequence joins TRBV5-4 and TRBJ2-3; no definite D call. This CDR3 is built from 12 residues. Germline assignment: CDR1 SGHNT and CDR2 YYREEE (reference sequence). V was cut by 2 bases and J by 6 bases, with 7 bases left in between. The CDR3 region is CASSFPLDTQYF. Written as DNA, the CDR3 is TGTGCCAGCAGCTTTCCCTTGGATACGCAGTATTTT. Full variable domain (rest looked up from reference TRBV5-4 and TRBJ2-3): ETGVTQSPTHLIKTRGQQVTLRCSSQSGHNTVSWYQQALGQGPQFIFQYYREEENGRGNFPPRFSGLQFPNYSSELNVNALELDDSALYLCASSFPLDTQYFGPGTRLTVL.

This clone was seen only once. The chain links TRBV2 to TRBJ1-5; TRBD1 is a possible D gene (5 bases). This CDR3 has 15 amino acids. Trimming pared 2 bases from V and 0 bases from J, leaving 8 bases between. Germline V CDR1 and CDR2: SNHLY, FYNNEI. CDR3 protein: CASSETGNSNQPQHF. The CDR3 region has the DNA TGTGCCAGCAGTGAAACAGGTAATAGCAATCAGCCCCAGCATTTT.

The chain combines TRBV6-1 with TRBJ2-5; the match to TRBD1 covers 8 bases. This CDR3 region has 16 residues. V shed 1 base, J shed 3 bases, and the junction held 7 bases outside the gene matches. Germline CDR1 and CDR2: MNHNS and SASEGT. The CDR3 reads CASSEVRTGYEETQYF. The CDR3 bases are TGTGCCAGCAGTGAAGTTAGGACAGGGTATGAAGAGACCCAGTACTTC.

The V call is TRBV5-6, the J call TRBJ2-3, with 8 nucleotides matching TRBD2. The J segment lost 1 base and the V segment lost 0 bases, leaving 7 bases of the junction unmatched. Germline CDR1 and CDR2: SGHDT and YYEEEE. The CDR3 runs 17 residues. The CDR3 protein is CASSLGGGGWGTDTQYF. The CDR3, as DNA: TGTGCCAGCAGCTTGGGAGGCGGGGGGTGGGGCACAGATACGCAGTATTTT.

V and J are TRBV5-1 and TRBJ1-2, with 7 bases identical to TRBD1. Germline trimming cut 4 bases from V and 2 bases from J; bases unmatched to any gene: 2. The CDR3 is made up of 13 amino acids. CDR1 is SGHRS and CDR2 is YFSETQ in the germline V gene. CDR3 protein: CASSEQGNYGYTF. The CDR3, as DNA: TGCGCCAGCAGCGAACAGGGGAACTATGGCTACACCTTC.

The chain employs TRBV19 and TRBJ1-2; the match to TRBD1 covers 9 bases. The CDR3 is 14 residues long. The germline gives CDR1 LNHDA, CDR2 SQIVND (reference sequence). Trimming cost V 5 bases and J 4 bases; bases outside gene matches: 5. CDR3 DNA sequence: TGTGCCAGTAGTTCCGGGACAGGGCCCTATGGCTACACCTTC. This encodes CASSSGTGPYGYTF.

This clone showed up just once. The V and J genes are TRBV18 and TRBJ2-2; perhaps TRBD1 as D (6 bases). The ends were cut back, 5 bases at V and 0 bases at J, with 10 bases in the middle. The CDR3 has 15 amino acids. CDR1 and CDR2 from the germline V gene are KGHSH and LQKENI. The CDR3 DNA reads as TGTGCCAGCTCATCCGGGACACCGAACACCGGGGAGCTGTTTTTT. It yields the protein CASSSGTPNTGELFF.